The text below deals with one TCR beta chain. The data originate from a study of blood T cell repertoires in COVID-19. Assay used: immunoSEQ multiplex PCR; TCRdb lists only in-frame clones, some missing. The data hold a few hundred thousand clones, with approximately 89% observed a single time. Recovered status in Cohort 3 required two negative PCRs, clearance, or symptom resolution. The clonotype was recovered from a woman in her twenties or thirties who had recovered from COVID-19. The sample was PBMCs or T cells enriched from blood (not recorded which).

The CDR3 region has the DNA TGTGCCAGAAGCTGCACCAACAGGCGGGAGTCCAATGAGCAGTTCTTC. It is translated as CARSCTNRRESNEQFF. The V call is TRBV5-3, the J call TRBJ2-1; 7 bases agree with TRBD2. TRBV5-3 is an ORF, with its function uncertain. The CDR3 runs to 16 residues. V trimming: 3 bases; J trimming: 6 bases; junction bases outside the gene matches: 12.